This is a list of T cell receptor beta chains from one sample in a study of cytomegalovirus exposure and HLA in healthy donors. The method was immunoSEQ multiplex PCR; TCRdb's version includes in-frame clones alone and lacks a portion of them. Among about 150,000 clones listed, around 93% were seen once. Source material: PBMCs. The source is a man younger than 35 in good health and CMV-seropositive. CDR3s include the opening cysteine and the closing phenylalanine or tryptophan. D genes are given only for firm matches. Size values are once, few and many counts, or a class for expanded clones, and some rows have none.

CDR3: CASSFRGGSYNEQFF; DNA: TGTGCCAGCAGTTTTAGGGGAGGGTCCTACAATGAGCAGTTCTTC; D: TRBD2; size: NA; J: TRBJ2-1; V: TRBV27
CDR3: CASGAGATEAFF; DNA: TGTGCCAGCGGTGCAGGGGCCACTGAAGCTTTCTTT; D: NA; size: NA; J: TRBJ1-1; V: TRBV27
CDR3: CASSFRDNYEQYF; DNA: TGTGCCAGCAGCTTCCGGGACAACTACGAGCAGTACTTC; D: NA; size: once; J: TRBJ2-7; V: TRBV7-9
CDR3: CASEKSGANVLTF; DNA: TGTGCCAGCGAGAAGTCTGGGGCCAACGTCCTGACTTTC; D: NA; size: NA; J: TRBJ2-6; V: TRBV2
CDR3: CAIKGFRDGGYTF; DNA: TGTGCCATCAAGGGTTTCAGGGATGGAGGCTACACCTTC; D: NA; size: NA; J: TRBJ1-2; V: TRBV10-3
CDR3: CASSKLAGEGEQFF; DNA: TGCGCCAGCAGCAAACTAGCGGGAGAAGGTGAGCAGTTCTTC; D: TRBD2; size: NA; J: TRBJ2-1; V: TRBV5-1
CDR3: CASSFQVGELFF; DNA: TGTGCCAGCAGCTTCCAGGTCGGGGAGCTGTTTTTT; D: NA; size: NA; J: TRBJ2-2; V: TRBV11-2
CDR3: CASSVMADTEAFF; DNA: TGTGCCAGCAGCGTCATGGCGGACACTGAAGCTTTCTTT; D: NA; size: once; J: TRBJ1-1; V: TRBV9
CDR3: CASSSGAGLYNEQFF; DNA: TGTGCCAGCAGCAGTGGAGCGGGACTTTACAATGAGCAGTTCTTC; D: TRBD2; size: NA; J: TRBJ2-1; V: TRBV9
CDR3: CATSRDWTGDNSPLHF; DNA: TGTGCCACCAGCAGGGATTGGACAGGGGATAATTCACCCCTCCACTTT; D: TRBD1; size: NA; J: TRBJ1-6; V: TRBV15
CDR3: CASSLEGAGETQYF; DNA: TGCGCCAGCAGCTTGGAGGGGGCCGGAGAGACCCAGTACTTC; D: TRBD1; size: NA; J: TRBJ2-5; V: TRBV5-1
CDR3: CASSPTGGAVDTQYF; DNA: TGTGCCAGCAGCCCTACAGGGGGCGCGGTAGATACGCAGTATTTT; D: TRBD1; size: NA; J: TRBJ2-3; V: TRBV25-1
CDR3: CASRLPGLRSGYTF; DNA: TGTGCCAGCAGATTGCCAGGGTTGAGGAGTGGCTACACCTTC; D: NA; size: NA; J: TRBJ1-2; V: TRBV28
CDR3: CASRMTGTYEQYF; DNA: TGTGCCAGCAGGATGACAGGGACCTACGAGCAGTACTTC; D: TRBD1; size: NA; J: TRBJ2-7; V: TRBV27
CDR3: CASSYGTGGDEKLFF; DNA: TGTGCCAGCAGTTACGGTACAGGGGGTGATGAAAAACTGTTTTTT; D: TRBD1; size: NA; J: TRBJ1-4; V: TRBV6-6
CDR3: CASTRGLGQPQHF; DNA: TGTGCCAGTACGCGGGGGCTGGGGCAGCCCCAGCATTTT; D: NA; size: NA; J: TRBJ1-5; V: TRBV19
CDR3: CASSWGDRGFGNEQFF; DNA: TGCGCCAGCAGCTGGGGGGACAGGGGGTTTGGCAATGAGCAGTTCTTC; D: TRBD1; size: NA; J: TRBJ2-1; V: TRBV5-1
CDR3: CASSQGWTGELFF; DNA: TGTGCCAGCAGCCAGGGTTGGACCGGGGAGCTGTTTTTT; D: NA; size: once; J: TRBJ2-2; V: TRBV2
CDR3: CSGRPGAGGSVQYF; DNA: TGCAGCGGCCGACCCGGAGCGGGAGGTTCGGTTCAGTACTTC; D: TRBD2; size: NA; J: TRBJ2-4; V: TRBV29-1
CDR3: CASSIGTSGTYEQYF; DNA: TGTGCCAGCTCAATCGGGACTAGCGGAACCTACGAGCAGTACTTC; D: TRBD2; size: NA; J: TRBJ2-7; V: TRBV18
CDR3: CASSSGGDTGELFF; DNA: TGTGCCAGTAGTTCGGGAGGAGACACCGGGGAGCTGTTTTTT; D: TRBD2; size: once; J: TRBJ2-2; V: TRBV19
CDR3: CASSPSGTGTYEQYF; DNA: TGCGCCAGCAGCCCCTCGGGGACAGGGACCTACGAGCAGTACTTC; D: TRBD1; size: few; J: TRBJ2-7; V: TRBV5-1
CDR3: CASSEVQAGAFYNEQFF; DNA: TGTGCCAGCAGTGAAGTTCAAGCGGGAGCCTTCTACAATGAGCAGTTCTTC; D: TRBD2; size: NA; J: TRBJ2-1; V: TRBV6-1
CDR3: CASSGRVFLNIQYF; DNA: TGTGCCAGCAGTGGCAGGGTTTTCCTAAACATTCAGTACTTC; D: NA; size: NA; J: TRBJ2-4; V: TRBV6-1
CDR3: CASSLVLAGENEQFF; DNA: TGTGCCAGCAGCTTGGTACTAGCGGGAGAAAATGAGCAGTTCTTC; D: TRBD2; size: NA; J: TRBJ2-1; V: TRBV5-6
CDR3: CASSFRTGRAQETQYF; DNA: TGTGCCAGCAGTTTCCGGACAGGTCGAGCTCAAGAGACCCAGTACTTC; D: TRBD1; size: once; J: TRBJ2-5; V: TRBV28
CDR3: CASEASYNEQFF; DNA: TGTGCCAGCGAGGCCTCCTACAATGAGCAGTTCTTC; D: NA; size: NA; J: TRBJ2-1; V: TRBV28
CDR3: CAIRAEDEQFF; DNA: TGTGCCATCAGGGCGGAGGATGAGCAGTTCTTC; D: NA; size: NA; J: TRBJ2-1; V: TRBV10-3